Listed here are 16 T cell receptor beta chains from one sample, sequenced in a study of blood T cell repertoires in COVID-19 (dated by TCRdb to the early 2020s). The method was the immunoSEQ multiplex PCR assay. TCRdb stores this immuneACCESS table with in-frame sequences only. Part of the clones is absent; in the studies checked, under half of the shortfall reflects unresolved V genes, and no reason is known for the rest. The sample yields tens of thousands of clones; roughly 84% were counted once. The ten largest clones add up to about 14% of the sample. The specimen sequenced was peripheral blood. Receptor source: a man aged 45-60 years with active or convalescent COVID-19.

The V gene is TRBV29-1, the J gene TRBJ1-5; 7 bases align to TRBD1. V lost 6 bases and J lost 4; bases outside the gene matches: 6. Looked up from germline, CDR1 is SQVTM and CDR2 is ANQGSEA. This CDR3 contains 13 residues. CDR3 coding DNA: TGCAGCGTGGCGACAGGGACAAATCAGCCCCAGCATTTT. Protein: CSVATGTNQPQHF.

The chain combines TRBV4-2 with TRBJ2-3; the D gene is possibly TRBD2 (6 bases). Germline V lookup: CDR1 LGHNA, CDR2 YNFKEQ. This CDR3 has 16 amino acids. Trimming shortened V by 1 base and J by 2 bases, and 13 bases separated the two germline ends. The CDR3 region is CASSQAGGGATDTQYF. For the CDR3, the DNA is TGTGCCAGCAGCCAAGCCGGTGGCGGGGCCACAGATACGCAGTATTTT.

The gene calls are TRBV3-1 (or the pseudogene TRBV3-2) and TRBJ1-1; D is unclear. The CDR3 is 13 amino acids. Germline CDR1 and CDR2: LGHDT and YNNKEL (reference sequence). V was pared by 1 base and J by 4 bases, with 7 bases between. The CDR3: CASSQGAFTEAFF. CDR3 nucleotides: TGTGCCAGCAGCCAAGGGGCGTTCACTGAAGCTTTCTTT.

V and J are TRBV5-4 and TRBJ1-1, with a weak D call TRBD1 (5 bases). The CDR3 has 15 amino acids. V lost 0 bases and J lost 0, with 9 bases in between. Germline V gene lookup returns CDR1 SGHNT and CDR2 YYREEE (reference sequence). Written as DNA, the CDR3 is TGTGCCAGCAGCTTGGAGGGGTCTCTGAACACTGAAGCTTTCTTT. Its protein is CASSLEGSLNTEAFF.

This sequence joins TRBV7-9 and TRBJ1-1, with 7 bases lining up with TRBD1. The CDR3 loop spans 12 amino acids. V was pared by 1 base and J by 11 bases, with 4 bases of the junction left unmatched. Germline V CDR1 and CDR2: SEHNR, FQNEAQ (reference sequence). Here the CDR3 reads CASSLGGTAAFF. The CDR3 DNA follows: TGTGCCAGCAGCTTAGGGGGGACAGCGGCTTTCTTT.

The chain uses TRBV6-5 and TRBJ1-2; the D gene is possibly TRBD1 (5 bases). The V gene's germline CDR1 is MNHEY and CDR2 SVGAGI. This CDR3 region has 14 residues. V lost 8 bases to trimming and J lost 4 bases, with 17 bases between them. The CDR3 here is CASLIQDGGYGYTF. The CDR3, as DNA: TGTGCCAGCTTAATTCAGGACGGGGGCTATGGCTACACCTTC.

The chain recombines TRBV27 with TRBJ2-5; tentative D call: TRBD2 (5 bases). This CDR3 is built from 13 residues. V lost 5 bases and J lost 4, with 11 bases in between. Germline lookup yields CDR1 MNHEY and CDR2 SMNVEV (reference sequence). The CDR3 nucleotides are TGTGCCAGCAGTACGGGGAGACCAGAGACCCAGTACTTC. It specifies CASSTGRPETQYF.

V is TRBV27 and J is TRBJ1-1; D is unresolved. Between the trimmed V and J ends, which lost 7 bases and 0 bases, there was a span of 12 bases. The CDR3 is 14 residues long. Germline V gene data show CDR1 as MNHEY and CDR2 as SMNVEV (reference sequence). CDR3 bases: TGTGCCAGCAAAGAGAACAGCATGAACACTGAAGCTTTCTTT. Its translation is CASKENSMNTEAFF.

V is TRBV3-1 (or the pseudogene TRBV3-2) and J is TRBJ2-1, with 7 nucleotides matching TRBD2. Per the germline V gene, CDR1 is LGHDT and CDR2 is YNNKEL (reference sequence). The J segment lost 2 bases and the V segment lost 4 bases, leaving 11 bases of the junction unmatched. The CDR3 runs to 17 residues. The CDR3 spells CASSPSVGGGAYNEQFF. CDR3 sequence (DNA): TGTGCCAGCAGCCCCTCCGTTGGGGGGGGTGCCTACAATGAGCAGTTCTTC.

V is TRBV7-9 and J is TRBJ2-1; TRBD1 matches at 7 bases. The V and J ends lost 2 bases and 4 bases, in that order; junction bases with no gene match: 5. Germline V gene lookup returns CDR1 SEHNR and CDR2 FQNEAQ (reference sequence). CDR3 length: 15 amino acids. The CDR3 sequence is CASSLYDREYNEQFF. The CDR3 DNA reads as TGTGCCAGCAGCTTATACGACAGGGAATACAATGAGCAGTTCTTC. The variable domain in full, with the rest retrieved from reference TRBV7-9 and TRBJ2-1, is DTGVSQNPRHKITKRGQNVTFRCDPISEHNRLYWYRQTLGQGPEFLTYFQNEAQLEKSRLLSDRFSAERPKGSFSTLEIQRTEQGDSAMYLCASSLYDREYNEQFFGPGTRLTVL.

The gene calls are TRBV5-4 and TRBJ1-6; a possible D gene is TRBD1 (5 bases). The V end was cut by 0 bases, the J end by 0 bases, with 10 bases between. The CDR3 totals 17 residues. Germline CDR1 SGHNT, CDR2 YYREEE (reference sequence). The DNA of the CDR3 is TGTGCCAGCAGCTTGGGGCAGGGAAGCTCCTATAATTCACCCCTCCACTTT. Translating gives CASSLGQGSSYNSPLHF. Based on the CDR3 plus reference TRBV5-4 and TRBJ1-6, the full variable domain is ETGVTQSPTHLIKTRGQQVTLRCSSQSGHNTVSWYQQALGQGPQFIFQYYREEENGRGNFPPRFSGLQFPNYSSELNVNALELDDSALYLCASSLGQGSSYNSPLHFGNGTRLTVT.

CDR3: CATSDNSGGAFSGELFF. The CDR3 nucleotides are TGTGCCACCAGTGACAATAGCGGGGGGGCCTTCTCCGGGGAGCTGTTTTTT. The rearrangement links TRBV24-1 to TRBJ2-2, with TRBD2 matching 11 bases. The CDR3 extends over 17 amino acids. J gave up 6 bases and V 4 bases, and 9 bases lay outside the gene matches. Germline CDR1 and CDR2: KGHDR and SFDVKD.

The chain uses TRBV5-5 and TRBJ1-2; 7 bases line up with TRBD1. This CDR3 region has 16 residues. CDR1 is SGHKS and CDR2 is YYEKEE in the germline V gene (reference sequence). Losses at the gene ends were 0 bases for V and 2 bases for J; bases not matched to a gene: 7. The CDR3 bases are TGTGCCAGCAGCTTGGAGGGACAGCCTTGGAACTATGGCTACACCTTC. Its translation is CASSLEGQPWNYGYTF.

Only a few counts were recorded for this clone. V is TRBV5-1 and J is TRBJ1-2; 12 nucleotides agree with TRBD1. Trimming at V came to 4 bases and at J to 2 bases, leaving 3 bases not matched to a gene. Germline loops: CDR1 SGHRS, CDR2 YFSETQ. The CDR3 loop spans 15 amino acids. The CDR3 nucleotides read TGCGCCAGCAGCGCGGGGACAGGGGGCAACTATGGCTACACCTTC. Amino acids: CASSAGTGGNYGYTF.

The chain uses TRBV29-1 and TRBJ2-4; 9 positions agree with TRBD2. Germline V gene lookup returns CDR1 SQVTM and CDR2 ANQGSEA. The trim removed 5 bases at V and 6 bases at J, leaving 5 bases unmatched. The CDR3 is 13 residues long. CDR3 bases: TGCAGCGTTTCCGCGGGAGGGGGAAACATTCAGTACTTC. It specifies CSVSAGGGNIQYF.

The rearrangement uses TRBV25-1 and TRBJ2-1, with 7 bases identical to TRBD1. V was clipped by 3 bases and J by 7 bases; unmatched bases: 9. This CDR3 has 15 residues. The germline CDR1 and CDR2 sequences are MGHDK and SYGVNS. CDR3 residues: CASSDRRTGKNEQFF. As DNA, the CDR3 is TGTGCCAGCAGTGATAGACGGACAGGAAAGAATGAGCAGTTCTTC.